The clone carrying this T cell receptor (beta chain) was seen ten or more times. The sample is drawn from a study of response to subunit inactivated influenza vaccine. TCRdb reprocessed the RT-PCR reads with MiXCR, giving one entry per CDR3 protein. The profile shows about 540,000 distinct CDR3 sequences, approximately 20% of them singletons. V was cut by 3 bases and J by 7 bases, with 10 bases left in between. The CDR3 consists of 13 residues. This same sample was also taken into another study, of T cells expressing NK-cell markers. Per that paper: For TCR beta, cDNA was produced by 5'RACE template switching with UMIs.

This TCR derives from a man aged 50 to 59 who received an inactivated influenza vaccine. Sequencing was performed on CD4+ T cells sorted from PBMCs, taken approximately 13 days after vaccination. The V gene is TRBV12-3 or TRBV12-4, the J gene TRBJ1-5; D perhaps matches TRBD1 (6 bases). CDR3 in DNA: TGTGCCAGCAGTTTGGGGGGCGGGCAGCCCCAGCATTTT. It specifies CASSLGGGQPQHF.